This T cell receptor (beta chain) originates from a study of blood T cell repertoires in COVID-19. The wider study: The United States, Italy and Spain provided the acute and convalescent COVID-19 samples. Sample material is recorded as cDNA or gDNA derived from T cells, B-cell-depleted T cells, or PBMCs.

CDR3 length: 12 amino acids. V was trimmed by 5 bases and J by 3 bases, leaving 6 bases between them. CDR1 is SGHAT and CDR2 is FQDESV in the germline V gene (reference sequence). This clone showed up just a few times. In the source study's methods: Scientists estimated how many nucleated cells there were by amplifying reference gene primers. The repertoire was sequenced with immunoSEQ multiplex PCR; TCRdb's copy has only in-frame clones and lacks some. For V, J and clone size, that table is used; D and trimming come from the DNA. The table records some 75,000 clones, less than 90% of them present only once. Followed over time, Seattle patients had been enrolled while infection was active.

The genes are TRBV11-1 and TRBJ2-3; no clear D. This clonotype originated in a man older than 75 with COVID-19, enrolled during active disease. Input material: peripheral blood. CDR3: CASSLRTDTQYF. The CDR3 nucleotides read TGTGCCAGCAGCCTCAGAACAGATACGCAGTATTTT.